This TCR beta chain was recorded in a study of a mutant IDH1 vaccine in newly diagnosed glioma. The method was immunoSEQ multiplex PCR; TCRdb's version includes in-frame clones alone and lacks a portion of them. The sample includes 40,000 to 45,000 clones, 70% to 85% of them seen just once. To note about this clone: Its antigen is as yet unknown.

Germline assignment: CDR1 GTSNPN and CDR2 SVGIG (reference sequence). V shed 3 bases and J 4 bases; nucleotides not matched to a gene: 6. The CDR3 is made up of 15 amino acids. Regarding time point: week 23, last vaccination. Alongside topical imiquimod, each dose of vaccine comprised 300 ug of mutant IDH1 20-mer peptide. Donor tumors were new WHO grade 3 or 4 IDH1-mutant, ATRX-lost astrocytomas. The sequencing here drew on PBMCs, taken from a glioma patient whose treatment included an IDH1 peptide vaccine. The genes are TRBV30 and TRBJ1-3; 10 bases fit TRBD1. This receptor was taken from a woman aged 18 to 35 with glioma. Some clones in this sample may be carry-over from other donors' samples. DNA for the CDR3: TGTGCCTGGAGGAGACAGGGGGCGGGGGGAAACACCATATATTTT. Encoded protein: CAWRRQGAGGNTIYF.